Presented here are 18 T cell receptor beta chains from one specimen sequenced in a study of human T cells and chemical hapten exposure (dated by TCRdb to about 2021). The sample's time point label is to be understood as: pre-sensitization, week 0. The treatment or condition label here, explained by the study, means: therapeutic diphenylcyclopropenone sensitization with weekly scalp DPC. The library was made by RACE. These reads were obtained on a NextSeq 500. The public reads were run again by TCRdb, first through fastp at Q25 and then through MiXCR, and only productive beta chains were kept. Rows matching on CDR3 protein sequence are summarized as one entry with the most common DNA and genes. The table for this sample lists fewer than 300,000 distinct CDR3 sequences; about 9% of them were counted only once. The top ten clones comprise roughly 2.5% of the sample. The source was whole blood, collected in connection with sensitization to the hapten diphenylcyclopropenone (DPC). These receptors were collected from a middle-aged woman with alopecia areata. Some clones in this sample may be carry-over from other donors' samples.

This clonotype was seen ten or more times. The chain uses TRBV24-1 and TRBJ1-5, with 8 bases matching TRBD1. The germline gives CDR1 KGHDR, CDR2 SFDVKD. The CDR3 covers 16 residues. With V trimmed by 8 bases and J by 3 bases, 11 bases remained unmatched. The DNA of the CDR3 is TGTGCCACCACCCTTGACAGGGGAGGTTTCAATCAGCCCCAGCATTTT. This encodes CATTLDRGGFNQPQHF.

The gene calls are TRBV6-4 and TRBJ2-1; D is possibly TRBD2 (7 bases). CDR3 length: 16 residues. V was clipped by 0 bases and J by 7 bases, with 16 bases between them. Germline V gene lookup returns CDR1 MRHNA and CDR2 SNTAGT. The CDR3 sequence: CASSDSWGRGTNEQFF. DNA for the CDR3: TGTGCCAGCAGTGACTCGTGGGGGAGGGGGACAAATGAGCAGTTCTTC.

This clonotype showed up just a few times. The V and J genes are TRBV27 and TRBJ2-7; D unresolved. Germline CDR1 is MNHEY and CDR2 is SMNVEV (reference sequence). The CDR3 contains 16 residues. Trimming removed 0 bases at V and 6 bases at J, with 18 bases between. The CDR3 DNA reads as TGTGCCAGCAGTTTATCCCCTTTATCACTGGCGCCCGAGCAGTACTTC. Translating gives CASSLSPLSLAPEQYF.

The V call is TRBV6-5, the J call TRBJ1-1; D is possibly TRBD1 (5 bases). Germline CDR1 MNHEY, CDR2 SVGAGI. The CDR3 spans 15 residues. V gave up 2 bases and J gave up 3 bases, with 13 bases separating them. The chain's CDR3 is CASSYGAAGDTEAFF. In nucleotides, the CDR3 is TGTGCCAGCAGTTACGGGGCCGCCGGAGACACTGAAGCTTTCTTT.

This clonotype was recorded at least ten times. V is TRBV28 and J is TRBJ2-7; weak D call: TRBD2 (5 bases). The CDR3 runs 13 residues. CDR1 MDHEN and CDR2 SYDVKM come from the germline V gene. With 3 bases removed from V and 7 bases from J, the gap between germline ends came to 13 bases. CDR3 DNA sequence: TGTGCCAGCAGTTTTCGGGGAAGAGGGGAGCAGTACTTC. It codes for CASSFRGRGEQYF.

The chain couples TRBV4-1 to TRBJ2-1; 8 nucleotides line up with TRBD2. CDR3 length: 17 amino acids. V gave up 2 bases and J gave up 0 bases; unmatched junction bases: 6. The germline V gene has CDR1 MGHRA and CDR2 YSYEKL. CDR3: CASSQTGGPPSYNEQFF. Here the CDR3 DNA reads TGCGCCAGCAGCCAAACGGGAGGGCCTCCCTCCTACAATGAGCAGTTCTTC.

The J gene is TRBJ2-7, the V gene TRBV5-1, with D hard to call. V lost 0 bases and J 6 bases, leaving 1 base between the germline ends. CDR3 length: 10 residues. The germline CDR1 and CDR2 sequences are SGHRS and YFSETQ. This CDR3 reads CASSLVEQYF. The CDR3 bases are TGCGCCAGCAGCTTGGTCGAGCAGTACTTC.

This chain uses TRBV7-9 with TRBJ1-4, with 7 nucleotides matching TRBD1. The CDR3 is 14 amino acids. The V segment lost 5 bases and the J segment 3 bases; nucleotides outside the gene matches: 3. CDR1 is SEHNR, CDR2 FQNEAQ, per germline (reference sequence). CDR3 protein: CASSAQGANEKLFF. The CDR3 DNA follows: TGTGCCAGCAGCGCGCAGGGGGCTAATGAAAAACTGTTTTTT.

Only a few counts were recorded for this clonotype. This chain links TRBV7-2 with TRBJ2-1; D call uncertain. Germline V gene sequence: CDR1 SGHTA, CDR2 FQGNSA. Trimming left V 1 base short and J 10 bases short, with 11 bases between. CDR3 length equals 13 residues. The DNA of the CDR3 is TGTGCCAGCAGCTTAGGTGTAGACCGAGAGCAGTTCTTC. It yields the protein CASSLGVDREQFF.

V gene TRBV14 combines with J gene TRBJ2-1; D unresolved. The CDR3 runs 12 residues. Germline V CDR1 and CDR2: SGHDN, FVKESK. Trimming took 1 base from V and 11 from J, leaving 9 bases between them. The CDR3 DNA follows: TGTGCCAGCAGCCAAGGGGCAGCCAAGCAGTTCTTC. It is translated as CASSQGAAKQFF.

This clonotype was counted between two and nine times. The chain joins TRBV5-1 to TRBJ2-1; 9 bases are shared with TRBD2. CDR3 length equals 17 residues. The V gene end was trimmed by 4 bases and the J gene end by 4 bases; junction bases not matched to a gene: 12. From germline, CDR1 is SGHRS and CDR2 YFSETQ. CDR3 sequence (DNA): TGCGCCAGCAGCCAATCCTTAGCGGGAGCCGCTTACAATGAGCAGTTCTTC. The encoded protein is CASSQSLAGAAYNEQFF.

The genes are TRBV6-2 or TRBV6-3 and TRBJ2-7; tentatively, D is TRBD1 or TRBD2 (6 bases each). Trimming removed 8 bases at V and 5 bases at J, with 19 bases between. Germline lookup yields CDR1 MNHEY and CDR2 SVGEGT. This CDR3 has 14 amino acids. CDR3 sequence reads: CASLTNPGGHEQYF. In nucleotides, the CDR3 is TGTGCCAGCCTAACCAACCCCGGGGGCCACGAGCAGTACTTC.

The gene calls are TRBV5-1 and TRBJ2-1, with 10 bases lining up with TRBD2. The CDR3 totals 16 residues. The V segment lost 4 bases and the J segment 8 bases; nucleotides outside the gene matches: 12. Germline-derived CDR1 and CDR2 are SGHRS and YFSETQ. This CDR3 is CASSARASGSKDEQFF. The CDR3 DNA sequence: TGCGCCAGCAGCGCCCGGGCTAGCGGGAGTAAAGATGAGCAGTTCTTC.

The chain uses TRBV7-2 and TRBJ2-5, with 16 bases matching TRBD2. The V segment lost 4 bases and the J segment 4 bases; nucleotides outside the gene matches: 12. Germline V gives CDR1 SGHTA, CDR2 FQGNSA. CDR3 length: 19 amino acids. In DNA form, the CDR3 reads TGTGCCAGCAGCTATAGAGGGACTAGCGGGAGGGCAGGACGAGAGACCCAGTACTTC. It translates to CASSYRGTSGRAGRETQYF.

This chain joins TRBV7-3 and TRBJ2-3; 11 bases are shared with TRBD2. V shed 5 bases and J 2 bases; nucleotides not matched to a gene: 6. Germline lookup yields CDR1 SGHTA and CDR2 FQGTGA. The CDR3 spans 16 residues. CDR3 bases: TGTGCCAGCAGCGCCGGACTAGCGGGTAACACAGATACGCAGTATTTT. Translating gives CASSAGLAGNTDTQYF.

This clonotype has only a few counts. The rearrangement links TRBV5-6 to TRBJ2-4, with 8 bases that match TRBD2. Germline V gene sequence: CDR1 SGHDT, CDR2 YYEEEE. V lost 0 bases, J lost 3 bases, and 11 bases stayed unmatched. CDR3 length: 18 residues. The CDR3 protein is CASSLGIAGTRGKNIQYF. The CDR3, as DNA: TGTGCCAGCAGCTTGGGCATAGCGGGAACCCGAGGCAAAAACATTCAGTACTTC. Filled out from reference TRBV5-6 and TRBJ2-4, the complete variable domain reads DAGVTQSPTHLIKTRGQQVTLRCSPKSGHDTVSWYQQALGQGPQFIFQYYEEEERQRGNFPDRFSGHQFPNYSSELNVNALLLGDSALYLCASSLGIAGTRGKNIQYFGAGTRLSVL.

In this sample, this clonotype turned up many times. The chain has TRBV10-3 and TRBJ1-5; no definite D call. The germline gives CDR1 ENHRY, CDR2 SYGVKD. The CDR3 runs to 15 residues. V lost 2 bases, J lost 0 bases, and 8 bases lay in between. CDR3 sequence (DNA): TGTGCCATCAGTGAGGGGCAGTATAGCAATCAGCCCCAGCATTTT. This sequence encodes CAISEGQYSNQPQHF.

To note about this clonotype: Given a much more abundant clone one base away, this may be a read error. This sequence joins TRBV5-1 and TRBJ2-1, with a possible D match to TRBD2 (6 bases). Germline values: CDR1 SGHRS, CDR2 YFSETQ. CDR3 length equals 15 residues. The CDR3 reads CTSNPREYSYNEQFF. The CDR3, as DNA: TGCACCAGCAACCCCCGGGAGTACTCCTACAATGAGCAGTTCTTC.